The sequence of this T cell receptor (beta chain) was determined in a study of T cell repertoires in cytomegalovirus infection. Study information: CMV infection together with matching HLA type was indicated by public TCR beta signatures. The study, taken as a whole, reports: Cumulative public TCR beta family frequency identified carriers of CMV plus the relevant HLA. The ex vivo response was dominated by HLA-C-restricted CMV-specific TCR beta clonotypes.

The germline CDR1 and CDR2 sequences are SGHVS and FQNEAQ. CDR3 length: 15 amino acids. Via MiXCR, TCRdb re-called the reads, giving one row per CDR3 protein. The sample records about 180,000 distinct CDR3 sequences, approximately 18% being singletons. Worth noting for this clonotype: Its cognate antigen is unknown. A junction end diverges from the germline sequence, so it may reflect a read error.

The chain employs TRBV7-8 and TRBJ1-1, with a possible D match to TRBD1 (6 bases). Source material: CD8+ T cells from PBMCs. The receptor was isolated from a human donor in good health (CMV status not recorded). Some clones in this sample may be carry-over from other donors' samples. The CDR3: CASTLARGGRAEAFF. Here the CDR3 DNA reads TGTGCCAGCACCTTAGCTAGGGGGGGAAGAGCTGAAGCTTTCTTT.